What follows are 5 T cell receptor beta chains derived from one specimen sequenced in a study of CD8+ T cells in alopecia areata. RNA extraction was followed by reverse transcription into cDNA, which acted as the sequencing template. Measured with immunoSEQ multiplex PCR; TCRdb has only the in-frame clones, and not every one. The table has over 85,000 clones, about 40% seen once. The specimen was CD4+ T cells sorted from blood. The receptors derive from a human donor with alopecia areata.

The V and J genes are TRBV2 and TRBJ1-5; D is undetermined. The CDR3 has 13 amino acids. CDR1 SNHLY and CDR2 FYNNEI come from the germline V gene. V was shortened by 3 bases and J by 5 bases, with 8 bases between the two germline ends. The CDR3: CASSEGPHQPQHF. The CDR3 DNA reads as TGTGCCAGCAGTGAGGGCCCACATCAGCCCCAGCATTTT.

The chain couples TRBV14 to TRBJ2-7, with 7 bases lining up with TRBD2. Germline V gene data show CDR1 as SGHDN and CDR2 as FVKESK. There are 12 residues in the CDR3. V lost 5 bases and J lost 10; bases outside the gene matches: 8. CDR3 protein: CASSAKGTKQYF. The CDR3 DNA is TGTGCCAGCAGCGCGAAAGGGACTAAACAGTACTTC.

The chain couples TRBV9 to TRBJ2-7, with D unresolved. The germline V gene encodes CDR1 SGDLS and CDR2 YYNGEE. Trimming shortened V by 0 bases and J by 5 bases, and 12 bases separated the two germline ends. The CDR3 is 14 amino acids. The CDR3 DNA reads TGTGCCAGCAGCGTAGGTCCGGGTAGCCACGAGCAGTACTTC. Amino acid sequence: CASSVGPGSHEQYF.

The chain uses TRBV5-4 and TRBJ2-3; 12 bases map to TRBD2. Trimming cost V 4 bases and J 3 bases; bases outside gene matches: 6. CDR3 size: 16 residues. CDR1 is SGHNT, CDR2 YYREEE, per germline (reference sequence). The CDR3 bases are TGTGCCAGCAGCCGACTAGCGGGAGAGGGGACAGATACGCAGTATTTT. Translated: CASSRLAGEGTDTQYF.

The chain employs TRBV6-5 and TRBJ2-7, with 10 bases matching TRBD1. Germline CDR1 and CDR2: MNHEY and SVGAGI. The CDR3 has 14 residues. V was pared by 6 bases and J by 5 bases, with 7 bases of the junction left unmatched. The CDR3 nucleotides are TGTGCCAGCAGCCCTCGACAGGGGGCAAACGAGCAGTACTTC. This gives the protein CASSPRQGANEQYF.